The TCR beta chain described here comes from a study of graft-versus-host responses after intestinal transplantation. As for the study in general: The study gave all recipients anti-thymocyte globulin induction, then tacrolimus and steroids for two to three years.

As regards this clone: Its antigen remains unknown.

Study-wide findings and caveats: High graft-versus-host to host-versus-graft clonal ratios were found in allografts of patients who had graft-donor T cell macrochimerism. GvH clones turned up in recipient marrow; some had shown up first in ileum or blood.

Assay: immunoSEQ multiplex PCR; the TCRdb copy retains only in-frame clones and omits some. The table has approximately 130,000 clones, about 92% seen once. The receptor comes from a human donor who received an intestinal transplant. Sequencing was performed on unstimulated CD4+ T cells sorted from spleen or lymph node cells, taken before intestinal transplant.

CDR3 amino acids: CASSLESNQPQHF. DNA of the CDR3: TGTGCCAGCAGCTTAGAAAGCAATCAGCCCCAGCATTTT. The genes are TRBV7-9 and TRBJ1-5; no reliable D call. Germline-derived CDR1 and CDR2 are SEHNR and FQNEAQ (reference sequence). The CDR3 totals 13 residues. Trimming stripped 1 base from V and 1 base from J, with 2 bases between.